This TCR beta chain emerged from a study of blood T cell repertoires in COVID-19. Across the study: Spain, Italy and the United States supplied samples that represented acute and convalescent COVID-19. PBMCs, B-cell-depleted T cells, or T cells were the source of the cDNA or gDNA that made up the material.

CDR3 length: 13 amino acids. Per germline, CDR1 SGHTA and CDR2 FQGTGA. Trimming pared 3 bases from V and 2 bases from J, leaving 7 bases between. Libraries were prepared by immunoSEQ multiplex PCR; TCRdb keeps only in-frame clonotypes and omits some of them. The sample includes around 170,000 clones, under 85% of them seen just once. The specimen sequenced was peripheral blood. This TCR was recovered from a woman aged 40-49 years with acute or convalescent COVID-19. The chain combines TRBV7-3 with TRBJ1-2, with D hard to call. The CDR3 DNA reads TGTGCCAGCAGCTTTGGCCCAAACTATGGCTACACCTTC. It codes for CASSFGPNYGYTF.